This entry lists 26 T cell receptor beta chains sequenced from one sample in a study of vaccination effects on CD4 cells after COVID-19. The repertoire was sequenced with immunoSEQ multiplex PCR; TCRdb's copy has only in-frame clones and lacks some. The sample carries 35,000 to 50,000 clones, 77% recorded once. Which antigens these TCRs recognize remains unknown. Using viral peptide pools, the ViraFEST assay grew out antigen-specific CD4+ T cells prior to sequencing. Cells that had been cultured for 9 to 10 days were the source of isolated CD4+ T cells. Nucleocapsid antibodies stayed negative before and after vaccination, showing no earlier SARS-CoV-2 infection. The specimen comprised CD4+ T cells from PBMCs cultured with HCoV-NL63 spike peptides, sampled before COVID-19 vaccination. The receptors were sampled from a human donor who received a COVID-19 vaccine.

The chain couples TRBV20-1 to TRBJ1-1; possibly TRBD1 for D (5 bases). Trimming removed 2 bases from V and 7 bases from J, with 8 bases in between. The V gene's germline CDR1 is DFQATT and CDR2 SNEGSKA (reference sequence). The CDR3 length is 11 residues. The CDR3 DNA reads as TGCAGTGCTAGAAGCAGGGATGAAGCTTTCTTT. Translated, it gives CSARSRDEAFF.

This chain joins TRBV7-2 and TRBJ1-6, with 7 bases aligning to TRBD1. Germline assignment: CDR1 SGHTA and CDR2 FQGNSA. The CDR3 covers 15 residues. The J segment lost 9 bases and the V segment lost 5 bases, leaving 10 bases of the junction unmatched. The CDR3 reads CASSLRRQGSSPLHF. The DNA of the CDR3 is TGTGCCAGCAGCCTCCGGAGACAGGGTAGTTCACCCCTCCACTTT.

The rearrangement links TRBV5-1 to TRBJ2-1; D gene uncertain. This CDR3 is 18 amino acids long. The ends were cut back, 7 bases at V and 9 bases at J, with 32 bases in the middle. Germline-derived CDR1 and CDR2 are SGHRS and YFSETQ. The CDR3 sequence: CASGLGGSTPDLLSEQFF. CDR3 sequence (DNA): TGCGCCAGCGGGCTCGGTGGCTCCACTCCAGACCTTCTCAGTGAGCAGTTCTTC.

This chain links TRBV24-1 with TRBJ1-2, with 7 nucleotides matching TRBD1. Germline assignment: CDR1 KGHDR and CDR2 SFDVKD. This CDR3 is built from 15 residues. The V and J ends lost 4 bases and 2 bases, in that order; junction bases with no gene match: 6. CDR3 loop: CATSDRGTANYGYTF. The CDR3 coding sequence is TGTGCCACCAGTGACCGCGGGACAGCCAACTATGGCTACACCTTC.

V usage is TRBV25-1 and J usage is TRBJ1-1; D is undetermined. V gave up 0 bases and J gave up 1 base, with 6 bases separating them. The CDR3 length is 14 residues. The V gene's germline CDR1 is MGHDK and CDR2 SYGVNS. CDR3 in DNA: TGTGCCAGCAGTGAATACGGAACGAACACTGAAGCTTTCTTT. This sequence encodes CASSEYGTNTEAFF. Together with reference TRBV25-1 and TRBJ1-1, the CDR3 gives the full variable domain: EADIYQTPRYLVIGTGKKITLECSQTMGHDKMYWYQQDPGMELHLIHYSYGVNSTEKGDLSSESTVSRIRTEHFPLTLESARPSHTSQYLCASSEYGTNTEAFFGQGTRLTVV.

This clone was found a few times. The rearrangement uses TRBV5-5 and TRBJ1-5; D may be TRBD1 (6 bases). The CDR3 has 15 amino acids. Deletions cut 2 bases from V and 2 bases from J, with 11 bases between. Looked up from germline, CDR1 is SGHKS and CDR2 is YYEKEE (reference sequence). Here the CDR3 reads CASSFNEGGNQPQHF. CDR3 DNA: TGTGCCAGCAGCTTCAATGAGGGGGGCAATCAGCCCCAGCATTTT. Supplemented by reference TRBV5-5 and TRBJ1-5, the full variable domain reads DAGVTQSPTHLIKTRGQQVTLRCSPISGHKSVSWYQQVLGQGPQFIFQYYEKEERGRGNFPDRFSARQFPNYSSELNVNALLLGDSALYLCASSFNEGGNQPQHFGDGTRLSIL.

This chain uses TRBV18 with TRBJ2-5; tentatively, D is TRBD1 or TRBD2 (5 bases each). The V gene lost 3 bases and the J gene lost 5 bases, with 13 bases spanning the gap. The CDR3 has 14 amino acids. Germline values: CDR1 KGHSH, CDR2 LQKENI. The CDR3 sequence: CASSPQSGSETQYF. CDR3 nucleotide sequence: TGTGCCAGCTCACCGCAGTCAGGGAGTGAGACCCAGTACTTC.

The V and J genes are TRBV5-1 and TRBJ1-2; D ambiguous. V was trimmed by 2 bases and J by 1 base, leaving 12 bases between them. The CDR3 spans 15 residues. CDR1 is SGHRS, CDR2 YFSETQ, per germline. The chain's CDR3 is CASSLAATGNYGYTF. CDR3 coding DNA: TGCGCCAGCAGCTTAGCCGCGACTGGTAACTATGGCTACACCTTC.

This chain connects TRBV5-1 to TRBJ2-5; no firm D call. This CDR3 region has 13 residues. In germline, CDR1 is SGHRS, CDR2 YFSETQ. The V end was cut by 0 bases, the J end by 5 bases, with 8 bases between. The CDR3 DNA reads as TGCGCCAGCAGCTTGGCCTTTCGGGAGACCCAGTACTTC. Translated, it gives CASSLAFRETQYF.

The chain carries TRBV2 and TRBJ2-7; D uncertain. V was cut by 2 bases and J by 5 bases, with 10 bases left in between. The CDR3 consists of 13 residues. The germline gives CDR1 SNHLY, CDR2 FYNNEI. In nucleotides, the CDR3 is TGTGCCAGCAGTGAAAGGTTTGAGGACGAGCAGTACGTC. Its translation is CASSERFEDEQYV.

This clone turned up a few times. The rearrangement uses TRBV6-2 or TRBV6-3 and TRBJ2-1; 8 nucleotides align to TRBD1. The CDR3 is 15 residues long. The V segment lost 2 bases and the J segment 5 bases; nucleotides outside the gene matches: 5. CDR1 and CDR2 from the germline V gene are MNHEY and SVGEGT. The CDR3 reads CASSYGFRGHNEQFF. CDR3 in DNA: TGTGCCAGCAGTTACGGGTTCAGGGGGCACAATGAGCAGTTCTTC.

The CDR3, as DNA: TGTGCCAGCAGCTTGGCGAGGGGATCTGAAGCTTTCTTT. Protein sequence: CASSLARGSEAFF. The chain uses TRBV11-3 and TRBJ1-1, with D maybe TRBD1 (5 bases). The CDR3 length is 13 residues. From germline, CDR1 is SGHNT and CDR2 YENEEA. V dropped 3 bases and J dropped 6 bases, with 11 bases sitting between them.

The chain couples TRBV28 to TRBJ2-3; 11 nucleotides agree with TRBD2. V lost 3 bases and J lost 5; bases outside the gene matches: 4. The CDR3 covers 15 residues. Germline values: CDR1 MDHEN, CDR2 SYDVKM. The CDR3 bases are TGTGCCAGCAGTTTGGCTAGCGGGGGGCAAGATACGCAGTATTTT. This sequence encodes CASSLASGGQDTQYF.

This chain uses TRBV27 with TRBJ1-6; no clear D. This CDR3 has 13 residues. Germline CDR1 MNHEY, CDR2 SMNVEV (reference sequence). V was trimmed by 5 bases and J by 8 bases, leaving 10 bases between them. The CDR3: CASSHTSDSPLHF. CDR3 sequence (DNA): TGTGCCAGCAGTCATACCTCGGATTCACCCCTCCACTTT.

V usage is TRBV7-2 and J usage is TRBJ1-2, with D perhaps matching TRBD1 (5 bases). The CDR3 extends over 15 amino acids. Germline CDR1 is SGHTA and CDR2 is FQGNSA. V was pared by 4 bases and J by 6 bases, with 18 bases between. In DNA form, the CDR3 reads TGTGCCAGCAGCTACGGAGGGACTTGGGTCGATGGCTACACCTTC. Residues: CASSYGGTWVDGYTF.

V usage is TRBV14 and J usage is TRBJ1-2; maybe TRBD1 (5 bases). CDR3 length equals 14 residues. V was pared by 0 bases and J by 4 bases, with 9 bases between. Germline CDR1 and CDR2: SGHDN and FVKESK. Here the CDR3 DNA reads TGTGCCAGCAGCCAAGAGGGGCCACTCTATGGCTACACCTTC. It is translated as CASSQEGPLYGYTF.

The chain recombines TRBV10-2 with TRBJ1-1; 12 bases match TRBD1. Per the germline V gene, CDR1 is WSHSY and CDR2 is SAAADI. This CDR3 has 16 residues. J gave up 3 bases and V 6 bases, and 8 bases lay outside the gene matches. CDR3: CASSWGQGAGDTEAFF. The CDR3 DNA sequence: TGCGCCAGCAGCTGGGGACAGGGGGCCGGGGACACTGAAGCTTTCTTT.

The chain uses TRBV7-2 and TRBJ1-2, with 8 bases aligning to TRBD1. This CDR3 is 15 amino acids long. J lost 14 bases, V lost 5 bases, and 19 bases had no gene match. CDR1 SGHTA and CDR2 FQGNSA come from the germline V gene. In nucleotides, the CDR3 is TGTGCCAGCAGCGAGATCTACCGGACAGGGAACCCTGGGACCTTC. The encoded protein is CASSEIYRTGNPGTF.

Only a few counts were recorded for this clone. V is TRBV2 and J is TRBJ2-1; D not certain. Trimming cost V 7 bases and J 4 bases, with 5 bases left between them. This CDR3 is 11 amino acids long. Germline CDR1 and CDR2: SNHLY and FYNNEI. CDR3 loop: CASKGYNEQFF. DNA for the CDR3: TGTGCCAGCAAGGGTTACAATGAGCAGTTCTTC.

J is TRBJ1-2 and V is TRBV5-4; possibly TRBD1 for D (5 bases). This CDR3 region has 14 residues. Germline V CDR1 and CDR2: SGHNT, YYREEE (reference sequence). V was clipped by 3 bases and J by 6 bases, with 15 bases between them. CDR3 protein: CASSSQVPGDGYTF. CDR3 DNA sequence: TGTGCCAGCAGCTCCCAGGTCCCGGGGGATGGCTACACCTTC.

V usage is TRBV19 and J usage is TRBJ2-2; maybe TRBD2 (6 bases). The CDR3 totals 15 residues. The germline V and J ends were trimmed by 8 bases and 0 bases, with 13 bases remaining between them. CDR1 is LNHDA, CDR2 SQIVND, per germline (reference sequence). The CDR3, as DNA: TGTGCCAGTCGACCGTCGGGGGCGAACACCGGGGAGCTGTTTTTT. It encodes CASRPSGANTGELFF.

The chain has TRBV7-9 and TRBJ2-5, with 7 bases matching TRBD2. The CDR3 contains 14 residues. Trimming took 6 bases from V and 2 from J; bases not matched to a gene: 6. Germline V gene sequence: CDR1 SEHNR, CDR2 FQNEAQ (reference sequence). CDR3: CASSFRGGQETQYF. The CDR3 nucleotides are TGTGCCAGCAGTTTCCGCGGGGGTCAAGAGACCCAGTACTTC.

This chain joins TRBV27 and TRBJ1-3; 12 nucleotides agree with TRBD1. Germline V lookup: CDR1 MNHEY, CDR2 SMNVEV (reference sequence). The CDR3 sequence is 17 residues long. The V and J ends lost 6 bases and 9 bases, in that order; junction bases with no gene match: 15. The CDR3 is CASSRWRPGQGAPTIYF. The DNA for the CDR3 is TGTGCCAGCAGCCGTTGGCGCCCGGGACAGGGGGCTCCCACCATATATTTT.

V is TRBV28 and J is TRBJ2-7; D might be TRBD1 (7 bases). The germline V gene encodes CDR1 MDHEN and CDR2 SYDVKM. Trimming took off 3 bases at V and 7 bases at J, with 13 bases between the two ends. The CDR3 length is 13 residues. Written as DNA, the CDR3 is TGTGCCAGCAGTTTGGAGGGGGCGAGGGAGCAGTACGTC. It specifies CASSLEGAREQYV.

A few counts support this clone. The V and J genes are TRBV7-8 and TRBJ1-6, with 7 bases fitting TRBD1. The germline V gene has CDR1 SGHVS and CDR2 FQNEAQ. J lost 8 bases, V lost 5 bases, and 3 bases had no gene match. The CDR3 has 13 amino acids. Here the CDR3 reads CASSPDRDSPLHF. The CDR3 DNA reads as TGTGCCAGCAGCCCCGACAGGGATTCACCCCTCCACTTT.

The CDR3 DNA follows: TGCAGCGCCCAAGCGGGCTTCGCCTACAATGAGCAGTTCTTC. This sequence encodes CSAQAGFAYNEQFF. V gene TRBV29-1 combines with J gene TRBJ2-1, with D maybe TRBD2 (6 bases). V was cut by 7 bases and J by 2 bases, with 15 bases left in between. CDR1 is SQVTM and CDR2 is ANQGSEA in the germline V gene. This CDR3 has 14 amino acids.